The clone carrying this T cell receptor beta chain has more than one count but fewer than ten. V was trimmed by 7 bases and J by 1 base, leaving 13 bases between them. Germline V CDR1 and CDR2: SEHNR, FQNEAQ (reference sequence). There are 14 residues in the CDR3. Staff drew around 10 milliliters of peripheral blood from each donor. A second PCR of 7 to 11 cycles used a sample-barcoded 5' primer and a J-beta primer mix. Tagging of each cDNA molecule was performed by a template-switch adaptor with 12 random nucleotides. Using its own MiXCR run on the 5' RACE reads, TCRdb lists one record per CDR3 protein. The sample carries 550,000 to 600,000 distinct CDR3 sequences, approximately 27% recorded once. This record belongs to a study of blood T cells in healthy people across ages.

The sequence was collected from a woman in her 70s in good health. The sample was blood. This chain links TRBV7-9 with TRBJ1-2, with a possible D match to TRBD1 (5 bases). The CDR3 DNA reads as TGTGCCAGCACCGGGGTGACAGTTAACTATGGCTACACCTTC. Its protein product is CASTGVTVNYGYTF. The entire variable domain, with the rest obtained from reference TRBV7-9 and TRBJ1-2, is as follows: DTGVSQNPRHKITKRGQNVTFRCDPISEHNRLYWYRQTLGQGPEFLTYFQNEAQLEKSRLLSDRFSAERPKGSFSTLEIQRTEQGDSAMYLCASTGVTVNYGYTFGSGTRLTVV.